The entry below gives a single T cell receptor (beta chain) sequence along with its context. Categorization into cohorts depended on clinical history that participants reported. TCRdb's copy holds only in-frame clones and misses some; the assay was immunoSEQ multiplex PCR. The repertoire holds around 250,000 clones, with approximately 84% as singletons. The data originate from a study of blood T cell repertoires in COVID-19. Study context: In each case, the material was cDNA or gDNA derived from T cells, B-cell-depleted T cells, or PBMCs.

CDR1 MNHEY and CDR2 SMNVEV come from the germline V gene (reference sequence). After removal of 2 bases from V and 1 base from J, the junction contained 11 bases not matched to a gene. CDR3 length equals 18 residues. The chain combines TRBV27 with TRBJ2-1; TRBD2 matches 7 bases. The origin of this receptor is a man aged 50 or older who had recovered from COVID-19. Input material: PBMCs or T cells enriched from blood (not recorded which). CDR3 residues: CASSLGVGLAESYNEQFF. The CDR3 DNA is TGTGCCAGCAGTTTAGGGGTAGGGCTAGCGGAGTCCTACAATGAGCAGTTCTTC.